The clone carrying this TCR beta chain was detected ten times or more. The data are from a study of T cell repertoires in cytomegalovirus infection. MiXCR was run by TCRdb on the reads, yielding one entry per CDR3 protein. The data hold more than 250,000 distinct CDR3 sequences, with about an eighth observed a single time. Sequenced: PBMCs. The clonotype originates from a human donor in good health (CMV status not recorded). Some clones in this sample may be carry-over from other donors' samples.

The DNA for the CDR3 is TGTGCCAGTAGTATAGATGGGTCGGGCGCAACTAATGAAAAACTGTTTTTT. Encoded protein: CASSIDGSGATNEKLFF. This chain uses TRBV19 with TRBJ1-4; D is unresolved. The CDR3 loop spans 17 amino acids. Germline V gives CDR1 LNHDA, CDR2 SQIVND (reference sequence). V gave up 0 bases and J gave up 0 bases, with 11 bases separating them. Filled out from reference TRBV19 and TRBJ1-4, the complete variable domain reads DGGITQSPKYLFRKEGQNVTLSCEQNLNHDAMYWYRQDPGQGLRLIYYSQIVNDFQKGDIAEGYSVSREKKESFPLTVTSAQKNPTAFYLCASSIDGSGATNEKLFFGSGTQLSVL.